Below, one T cell receptor (beta chain) is given with its context. Its antigen is still unknown. Here immunoSEQ multiplex PCR was the method, and the copy in TCRdb shows in-frame clones only, minus some. Among 500,000 or so clones, about 96% were seen once, and the ten largest hold approximately 0.06%. Healthy HIV-negative adults without recent acute infections or vaccinations served as donors. V gave up 4 bases and J gave up 0 bases, with 15 bases separating them. The germline V gene has CDR1 SEHNR and CDR2 FQNEAQ (reference sequence). CDR3 size: 16 residues. This record comes from a study of shared clonotypes between healthy human individuals. Study-wide results and limits: For naive CD4 cells, approximately 5% of clonotypes were shared across a few donors. Rarefaction exposed incomplete sorted-subset sequencing despite large depth.

The receptor was isolated from a woman aged 25-40 years in good health. Sequencing was done on a sample of naive CD4+ T cells sorted from blood. Noted subset: CD45RA+ positively selected. The chain employs TRBV7-9 and TRBJ1-1; TRBD1 is a possible D gene (6 bases). The DNA for the CDR3 is TGTGCCAGCAGCTCGGGGACACGCAGCTTGAACACTGAAGCTTTCTTT. This encodes CASSSGTRSLNTEAFF. Filled out from reference TRBV7-9 and TRBJ1-1, the complete variable domain reads DTGVSQNPRHKITKRGQNVTFRCDPISEHNRLYWYRQTLGQGPEFLTYFQNEAQLEKSRLLSDRFSAERPKGSFSTLEIQRTEQGDSAMYLCASSSGTRSLNTEAFFGQGTRLTVV.